Listed below are T cell receptor beta chains from one sample, sequenced in a study of T cells in Graves' hyperthyroidism and ophthalmopathy. MiXCR, run by TCRdb on the multiplex PCR reads, gives a single entry per CDR3 protein. Of around 450,000 distinct CDR3 sequences in the sample, approximately 14% were seen once. Sequences were obtained from blood. The receptors here all came from a woman between 18 and 29 years old with Graves' hyperthyroidism. CDR3s include the opening cysteine and the closing phenylalanine or tryptophan. D genes are given only for firm matches. Some rows mark clone size as missing; the rest say once, few, many or name a class of expanded clone.

TRBD1,TRBV25-1,TRBJ2-1,-,CASSAYRGGNEQFF,TGTGCCAGCAGTGCCTACAGGGGTGGGAATGAGCAGTTCTTC
TRBD2,TRBV30,TRBJ2-7,many,CAWRPGLDYEQYF,TGTGCCTGGAGACCGGGACTAGACTACGAGCAGTACTTC
-,TRBV9,TRBJ2-2,few,CASSVGPKLRTGELFF,TGTGCCAGCAGCGTAGGGCCCAAGTTAAGAACCGGGGAGCTGTTTTTT
-,TRBV12-3/TRBV12-4,TRBJ1-1,-,CASTPGYWTEAFF,TGTGCCAGCACTCCGGGGTATTGGACTGAAGCTTTCTTT
TRBD1,TRBV19,TRBJ2-7,-,CASRSSGTADVEQYF,TGTGCCAGTAGGTCATCCGGGACAGCCGATGTCGAGCAGTACTTC
TRBD2,TRBV7-9,TRBJ2-3,many,CASSLEGLAGATDTQYF,TGTGCCAGCAGCTTAGAGGGACTAGCGGGAGCGACAGATACGCAGTATTTT
TRBD2,TRBV5-1,TRBJ2-4,once,CASSLSIGGAKNIRYF,TGCGCCAGCAGCCTCTCCATCGGGGGGGCCAAAAACATTCGGTACTTC
-,TRBV5-1,TRBJ2-2,many,CASSSGQANTGELFF,TGCGCCAGCAGCTCGGGACAAGCGAACACCGGGGAGCTGTTTTTT
TRBD1,TRBV6-1,TRBJ2-7,-,CASSETGTGSEQYF,TGTGCCAGCAGTGAAACCGGGACAGGGTCCGAGCAGTACTTC
-,TRBV30,TRBJ2-2,few,CAWSVAGADTGELFF,TGTGCCTGGAGTGTTGCAGGGGCCGACACCGGGGAGCTGTTTTTT
TRBD2,TRBV12-3/TRBV12-4,TRBJ2-3,many,CASMAGERSDTQYF,TGTGCCAGCATGGCGGGAGAGAGGTCAGATACGCAGTATTTT
-,TRBV4-3,TRBJ1-2,-,CASSQGREYGYTF,TGCGCCAGCAGCCAAGGCAGGGAGTATGGCTACACCTTC
-,TRBV20-1,TRBJ2-6,many,CSVLPGQGHSGANVLTF,TGCAGTGTACTCCCGGGGCAGGGGCACTCTGGGGCCAACGTCCTGACTTTC
-,TRBV20-1,TRBJ2-3,many,CSAPGRWGTDTQYF,TGCAGTGCACCTGGCCGGTGGGGCACAGATACGCAGTATTTT
-,TRBV2,TRBJ1-1,-,CASSEATRGAEALF,TGTGCCAGCAGTGAAGCGACGAGGGGGGCTGAAGCTCTCTTT
-,TRBV5-4,TRBJ2-1,few,CASSEVAGSDYNEQFF,TGTGCCAGCAGCGAAGTAGCCGGGAGTGACTACAATGAGCAGTTCTTC
TRBD1,TRBV9,TRBJ1-6,many,CASSNSRDRVGSPLHF,TGTGCCAGCAGCAATTCACGGGACAGGGTTGGGTCACCCCTCCACTTT
-,TRBV6-1,TRBJ2-7,many,CASSEVDGGGMRHEQYF,TGTGCCAGCAGTGAAGTTGACGGTGGGGGAATGCGGCACGAGCAGTACTTC
-,TRBV6-1,TRBJ1-2,-,CASSGRLPNYGYTF,TGTGCCAGCAGTGGACGTCTCCCCAACTATGGCTACACCTTC
-,TRBV15,TRBJ2-7,few,CATRYGTLNSYEQYF,TGTGCCACCAGATACGGGACACTGAACTCCTACGAGCAGTACTTC
-,TRBV6-2/TRBV6-3,TRBJ2-1,many,CASKTSANQQFF,TGTGCCAGCAAGACCTCAGCTAATCAGCAGTTCTTC
-,TRBV18,TRBJ2-1,many,CASSPGTQGRNEQFF,TGTGCCAGCTCCCCCGGGACCCAGGGGAGAAATGAGCAGTTCTTC
-,TRBV28,TRBJ2-1,many,CASSPIRGAFDEQFF,TGTGCCAGCAGTCCGATCAGGGGCGCTTTCGATGAGCAGTTCTTC
-,TRBV12-3/TRBV12-4,TRBJ1-1,many,CASRLTANTEAFF,TGTGCCAGCAGACTGACAGCCAACACTGAAGCTTTCTTT